This record concerns one T cell receptor (beta chain) sequence. This sample was taken from a study of patients and donors after allogeneic stem cell transplantation. TCRdb called the RT-PCR reads again in MiXCR, with one record for every CDR3 protein. The sample includes hundreds of thousands of distinct CDR3 sequences, roughly 15% seen only once; the top ten take 11%. The clonotype originates from a human donor who was either an allogeneic HSCT recipient or a stem cell or donor lymphocyte infusion donor (not recorded which). It is not recorded whose cells these are; they may come from a transplant donor. The sample consisted of blood, either unsorted or a sorted T cell fraction (not recorded which).

CDR3 in DNA: TGTGCCAGCAGCTTAGAAGCAGGGGGCGCCCCTTTCGGCTACACCTTC. It is translated as CASSLEAGGAPFGYTF. V is TRBV7-2 and J is TRBJ1-2; TRBD1 agrees at 8 bases. The CDR3 extends over 16 amino acids. V lost 1 base and J lost 8; bases outside the gene matches: 12. From germline, CDR1 is SGHTA and CDR2 FQGNSA.